Below, 7 T cell receptor beta chains from the same sample are listed, as sequenced in a study of sequential checkpoint blockade in melanoma. Produced via immunoSEQ multiplex PCR; TCRdb's table is partial and in-frame only. This table has 20,000 or so clones, under 85% appearing once. Documented treatment: randomized to nivolumab then ipilimumab (arm A) or the reverse (arm B). The sample was CD8+ T cells sorted from blood (inferred from file names), taken from a patient given nivolumab and ipilimumab in sequence. Every receptor here comes from a human donor with melanoma.

This clone was found once. The chain uses TRBV5-7 and TRBJ2-7; D is ambiguous. TRBV5-7 is given ORF status, its function remaining uncertain. The CDR3 spans 13 residues. The V end was cut by 1 base, the J end by 3 bases, with 8 bases between. DNA of the CDR3: TGTGCCAGCAGCTTGCAGGCAAACTACGAGCAGTACTTC. It yields the protein CASSLQANYEQYF.

The chain is built from TRBV30 and TRBJ1-5; a weak D match, TRBD1 (5 bases). V lost 0 bases to trimming and J lost 9 bases, with 15 bases between them. The CDR3 runs 14 residues. Germline V gene lookup returns CDR1 GTSNPN and CDR2 SVGIG (reference sequence). CDR3 DNA: TGTGCCTGGAGTGTAGGGTTGGGACTTGGGCCCCAGCATTTT. Encoded protein: CAWSVGLGLGPQHF.

The gene calls are TRBV5-5 and TRBJ2-7; D gene ambiguous. The CDR3 runs 15 residues. Germline V lookup: CDR1 SGHKS, CDR2 YYEKEE (reference sequence). Trimming removed 3 bases from V and 2 bases from J, with 15 bases in between. This CDR3 reads CASSYTFLSTYEQYF. CDR3 bases: TGTGCCAGCAGCTATACCTTTCTATCTACCTACGAGCAGTACTTC.

This rearrangement joins TRBV2 to TRBJ1-4; TRBD1 is a possible D gene (5 bases). The CDR3 is made up of 16 amino acids. Trimming took off 2 bases at V and 3 bases at J, with 13 bases between the two ends. The germline gives CDR1 SNHLY, CDR2 FYNNEI. CDR3 in DNA: TGTGCCAGCAGTGAACCGGGAGGACATTCTAATGAAAAACTGTTTTTT. It specifies CASSEPGGHSNEKLFF.

The V and J genes are TRBV27 and TRBJ2-7; 8 nucleotides align to TRBD1. V trimming: 7 bases; J trimming: 5 bases; junction bases outside the gene matches: 7. Germline V lookup: CDR1 MNHEY, CDR2 SMNVEV (reference sequence). The CDR3 runs 13 residues. CDR3 coding DNA: TGTGCCAGCACCCCAGGGGGCGGGGACGAGCAGTACTTC. This gives the protein CASTPGGGDEQYF.

The chain links TRBV28 to TRBJ2-7, with 7 bases identical to TRBD1. This CDR3 has 12 amino acids. V trimming: 6 bases; J trimming: 3 bases; junction bases outside the gene matches: 2. Germline values: CDR1 MDHEN, CDR2 SYDVKM. The CDR3 DNA is TGTGCCAGCAGCGGACAGGTCTACGAGCAGTACTTC. Translated: CASSGQVYEQYF. The entire variable domain, with the rest obtained from reference TRBV28 and TRBJ2-7, is as follows: DVKVTQSSRYLVKRTGEKVFLECVQDMDHENMFWYRQDPGLGLRLIYFSYDVKMKEKGDIPEGYSVSREKKERFSLILESASTNQTSMYLCASSGQVYEQYFGPGTRLTVT.

The genes are TRBV5-4 and TRBJ2-7; the match to TRBD1 covers 8 bases. This CDR3 region has 12 residues. From germline, CDR1 is SGHNT and CDR2 YYREEE (reference sequence). With V trimmed by 2 bases and J by 6 bases, 1 base remained unmatched. CDR3 sequence: CASSLDRGEQYF. The CDR3 nucleotides read TGTGCCAGCAGCTTAGACAGGGGCGAGCAGTACTTC.